These 24 T cell receptor beta chains were sequenced from one sample in a study of tumor and adjacent non-tumor tissue in lung cancer (dated by TCRdb to 2016 to 2019). Library preparation employed multiplex PCR. TCRdb shows the sequencer as Illumina HiSeq 2500. TCRbeta libraries were built by three rounds of nested PCR using primers (Table S4), following protocols modified from ARM-PCR. The public reads were reanalyzed by TCRdb: fastp trimming at Q25, MiXCR alignment, in-frame beta chains only. Each CDR3 protein appears once, grouped with its most common genes and DNA. Counted in this sample were 70,000 to 90,000 distinct CDR3 sequences; 60% to 80% of them appeared once. The top ten hold over 9.5% of the sample. Bulk unsorted tissue served as the source for RNA extraction, and RNA quality was assessed using a NanoDrop ND-1000 and an Agilent 2100. The sample was lung tumor tissue. The receptors here all came from a woman in her fifties or sixties with non-small cell lung cancer.

As to this clonotype: Being one base from a much bigger clone, this may be a read error. The CDR3 DNA sequence: TGCGCCAGCAGTCCCCCCACAGGGGGAGAGGAGGCCCAGTACTTC. It codes for CASSPPTGGEEAQYF. The gene calls are TRBV5-1 and TRBJ2-5, with 8 bases matching TRBD1. V was pared by 5 bases and J by 9 bases, with 15 bases of the junction left unmatched. Germline-derived CDR1 and CDR2 are SGHRS and YFSETQ. The CDR3 loop spans 15 amino acids.

Concerning this clonotype itself: Since a much larger clone is just one base distant, this may be a read error. The chain carries TRBV20-1 and TRBJ1-1; D call uncertain. The CDR3 sequence is 15 residues long. Trimming stripped 4 bases from V and 1 base from J, with 16 bases between. Germline CDR1 and CDR2: DFQATT and SNEGSKA (reference sequence). The CDR3 DNA reads as TGCAGTGCTATAGATTTTAGGAAGGGGAACACTGAAGCTTTCTTT. It translates to CSAIDFRKGNTEAFF.

In regard to this clonotype: A junction end diverges from the germline sequence, so it may reflect a read error. This chain joins TRBV11-3 and TRBJ2-2; 8 positions match TRBD2. In germline, CDR1 is SGHNT, CDR2 YENEEA. The CDR3 contains 14 residues. CDR3 sequence: CTSSLAGGTGEMFF. The CDR3 bases are TGTACCAGCAGCCTAGCGGGTGGCACCGGGGAGATGTTTTTT.

The chain joins TRBV5-1 to TRBJ1-1; the D gene is possibly TRBD1 (6 bases). Trimming shortened V by 7 bases and J by 0 bases, and 13 bases separated the two germline ends. Germline CDR1 and CDR2: SGHRS and YFSETQ. The CDR3 is 14 amino acids. As DNA, the CDR3 is TGCGCCAGCGTCGAGGGGGGGGTGAACACTGAAGCTTTCTTT. Its protein product is CASVEGGVNTEAFF.

As for this clonotype: The CDR3 does not close with the conserved phenylalanine or tryptophan, likely indicating a read error. This chain uses TRBV5-6 with TRBJ2-7, with 7 positions matching TRBD1. Germline loops: CDR1 SGHDT, CDR2 YYEEEE. Germline trimming cut 4 bases from V and 2 bases from J; bases unmatched to any gene: 15. The CDR3 is 17 amino acids. The DNA of the CDR3 is TGTGCCAGCAGCGCGGACAGGACCACGATCACCCCCTACGAGCAGTACCTC. Translation gives CASSADRTTITPYEQYL.

Regarding this clonotype: Likely a read error: the CDR3 ends without its conserved phenylalanine or tryptophan. The chain carries TRBV11-3 and TRBJ2-1, with D possibly TRBD2 on 6 matching bases. Trimming took 0 bases from V and 9 from J, leaving 15 bases between them. The CDR3 extends over 15 amino acids. Germline-derived CDR1 and CDR2 are SGHNT and YENEEA. The CDR3 loop reads CASSLEGGVMTEQFS. CDR3 DNA sequence: TGTGCCAGCAGCTTAGAGGGCGGGGTAATGACTGAGCAGTTCTCC.

As concerns this clonotype: Possible read error: a much larger clone is one base away. The chain uses TRBV28 and TRBJ2-6; D unresolved. Germline CDR1 MDHEN, CDR2 SYDVKM. The CDR3 contains 16 residues. Trimming took 7 bases from V and 0 from J, leaving 13 bases between them. The CDR3 region is CASIPGEGSGANVLTF. DNA for the CDR3: TGTGCCAGCATTCCTGGCGAAGGCTCTGGGGCCAACGTCCTGACTTTC.

Comments on this clonotype: An end of the junction differs from the germline gene, which may be a read error. CDR3 DNA sequence: TGCAACGTTGAATTCCCCGGGCTAGCAGGAGTCTACTATGAGCAGTTCTTC. It yields the protein CNVEFPGLAGVYYEQFF. The genes are TRBV29-1 and TRBJ2-1; a weak D match, TRBD2 (5 bases). The CDR3 has 17 amino acids. Looked up from germline, CDR1 is SQVTM and CDR2 is ANQGSEA.

This clonotype turned up a few times. The chain combines TRBV2 with TRBJ2-6; D unclear. Germline assignment: CDR1 SNHLY and CDR2 FYNNEI. Trimming pared 8 bases from V and 0 bases from J, leaving 11 bases between. This CDR3 spans 15 amino acids. Here the CDR3 DNA reads TGTGCCAGCGCTCGGGTCCTCTCTGGGGCCAACGTCCTGACTTTC. Its translation: CASARVLSGANVLTF.

As to this clonotype: This clone may be a read error of a much larger clone one base away. The chain links TRBV6-5 to TRBJ2-3; a weak D match, TRBD2 (5 bases). The CDR3 spans 14 residues. CDR1 and CDR2 (germline): MNHEY, SVGAGI. CDR3 sequence reads: CANSYLGAKRTQYF. In nucleotides, the CDR3 is TGTGCCAACAGTTATCTAGGCGCGAAGCGGACGCAGTATTTT.

V is TRBV29-1 and J is TRBJ2-7; D is ambiguous. CDR1 is SQVTM and CDR2 is ANQGSEA in the germline V gene. The CDR3 is 12 residues long. V dropped 4 bases and J dropped 6 bases, with 13 bases sitting between them. The CDR3 region is CSVGRQEGEQYF. The CDR3 DNA sequence: TGCAGCGTTGGCAGGCAGGAAGGCGAGCAGTACTTC.

Comments on this clonotype: Germline is not matched at one junction end, which may reflect a read error. The chain employs TRBV12-3 or TRBV12-4 and TRBJ2-5; D is possibly TRBD1 (6 bases). This CDR3 spans 16 amino acids. CDR3 loop: CAISQNSGHPQETQYF. The CDR3 DNA reads as TGTGCCATCAGTCAGAATTCGGGACACCCACAGGAGACCCAGTACTTC.

The sample holds one count of this clonotype. The CDR3 does not end in the conserved phenylalanine or tryptophan, so this is likely a read error. No DNA is shown, since the ends of the CDR3 on it are uncertain; the CDR3 is the one TCRdb lists. The rearrangement uses TRBV4-1 and TRBJ2-2. Germline-derived CDR1 and CDR2 are MGHRA and YSYEKL. The CDR3 is 13 amino acids long, termini counted. CDR3: CASHAMNIGEPFL.

Details on this clonotype: Its ends do not fully match the called genes, so a read error is possible. This chain uses TRBV11-1 with TRBJ2-5; 9 bases are a match to TRBD1. This CDR3 region has 14 residues. Germline lookup yields CDR1 SGHAT and CDR2 FQDESV (reference sequence). CDR3 bases: TGTGCCAGCAGCCCGGGACAGGGCGTAAAGGCCCAGTATTTC. Its translation: CASSPGQGVKAQYF.

V gene TRBV29-1 combines with J gene TRBJ2-3; 9 bases agree with TRBD1. CDR3 length: 17 residues. The J segment lost 15 bases and the V segment lost 7 bases, leaving 29 bases of the junction unmatched. Germline CDR1 and CDR2: SQVTM and ANQGSEA. CDR3 DNA: TGCAGCGCGGACCGCCCGGGACAGGGTACCGCCACAGATACTCATTATTTT. Translation gives CSADRPGQGTATDTHYF.

This clonotype was recorded once. This chain joins TRBV29-1 and TRBJ2-3; the match to TRBD2 covers 9 bases. The trim removed 3 bases at V and 8 bases at J, leaving 6 bases unmatched. The CDR3 length is 13 residues. Germline lookup yields CDR1 SQVTM and CDR2 ANQGSEA. This CDR3 reads CSVEIAGGSTQYF. The DNA for the CDR3 is TGCAGCGTTGAGATTGCGGGAGGGAGTACGCAGTATTTT.

Of note for this clonotype: The junction departs from germline at one end; a sequencing error may be responsible. The CDR3 DNA reads TGTGTCAGCAGTGAGACCTCAGCGGGAGGGTGCGATACGCAGTATTTT. This translates into CVSSETSAGGCDTQYF. This chain uses TRBV6-1 with TRBJ2-3; TRBD2 matches at 10 bases. Germline V gives CDR1 MNHNS, CDR2 SASEGT. CDR3 length equals 16 residues.

For this clonotype: The junction departs from the called germline gene at one end, perhaps through a read error. The V gene is TRBV4-2, the J gene TRBJ1-5; D not certain. The CDR3 consists of 15 residues. Germline lookup yields CDR1 LGHNA and CDR2 YNFKEQ. The CDR3 is CAISQVQDGNQPQHF. In DNA, the CDR3 is TGTGCCATCAGCCAAGTCCAGGATGGCAATCAGCCCCAGCATTTT.

This clonotype was picked up one time. In this CDR3 the conserved last residue, phenylalanine or tryptophan, is missing, so a read error is likely. This rearrangement joins TRBV29-1 to TRBJ2-6; the D gene is possibly TRBD1 (5 bases). The length of the CDR3 is 16 residues. Germline CDR1 is SQVTM and CDR2 is ANQGSEA. The CDR3 loop is CSAQVRLSSGANILTY. CDR3 bases: TGCAGCGCCCAGGTCCGCCTATCCTCTGGGGCCAACATCCTGACTTAC.

J is TRBJ2-1 and V is TRBV5-1; D gene unclear. The CDR3 is made up of 13 amino acids. CDR1 is SGHRS, CDR2 YFSETQ, per germline. Trimming took 2 bases from V and 7 from J, leaving 10 bases between them. The CDR3, as DNA: TGCGCCAGCAGCTTTATACAGACTAATGAGCAGTTCTTC. Translating it yields CASSFIQTNEQFF. The full variable domain, rest sourced from reference TRBV5-1 and TRBJ2-1, is KAGVTQTPRYLIKTRGQQVTLSCSPISGHRSVSWYQQTPGQGLQFLFEYFSETQRNKGNFPGRFSGRQFSNSRSEMNVSTLELGDSALYLCASSFIQTNEQFFGPGTRLTVL.

The J gene is TRBJ2-3, the V gene TRBV29-1; D perhaps matches TRBD2 (7 bases). Germline assignment: CDR1 SQVTM and CDR2 ANQGSEA. The CDR3 has 18 amino acids. CDR3 in DNA: TGCGGTGTTGAAGATCCTATAGTGCACGGGGGGCACACAGATACGCAGTATTTT. Translated: CGVEDPIVHGGHTDTQYF.

With regard to this clonotype: A much larger clonotype is one base distant, so this may be a read error. The genes are TRBV28 and TRBJ2-2, with TRBD2 as a possible D gene (5 bases). The CDR3 totals 16 residues. Germline CDR1 and CDR2: MDHEN and SYDVKM. V lost 8 bases to trimming and J lost 4 bases, with 20 bases between them. The CDR3 sequence: CASGRRMDGLTGELFF. In DNA form, the CDR3 reads TGTGCCAGCGGTCGGAGAATGGACGGACTCACCGGGGAGCTGTTTTTT. Full variable domain (remainder filled in from reference TRBV28 and TRBJ2-2): DVKVTQSSRYLVKRTGEKVFLECVQDMDHENMFWYRQDPGLGLRLIYFSYDVKMKEKGDIPEGYSVSREKKERFSLILESASTNQTSMYLCASGRRMDGLTGELFFGEGSRLTVL.

This clonotype was counted a single time. At one of its ends the junction is not consistent with the germline gene, which may arise from a read error. The genes are TRBV29-1 and TRBJ2-2, with 7 positions matching TRBD1. Germline lookup yields CDR1 SQVTM and CDR2 ANQGSEA. The CDR3 contains 12 residues. Written as DNA, the CDR3 is TGCAGCGCGGGACAGCGTATCGGGGAGCTGTATTTT. The encoded protein is CSAGQRIGELYF.

With respect to this clonotype: The junction does not match germline at one end; this may be a read error. This chain connects TRBV4-1 to TRBJ2-1, with D unresolved. The CDR3 covers 16 residues. Germline V gene sequence: CDR1 MGHRA, CDR2 YSYEKL. The CDR3 nucleotides are TGCGCCAGCAGGCAATATCGTTCCCCGTCCTACAATGGGCAGTTCTTC. It is translated as CASRQYRSPSYNGQFF.